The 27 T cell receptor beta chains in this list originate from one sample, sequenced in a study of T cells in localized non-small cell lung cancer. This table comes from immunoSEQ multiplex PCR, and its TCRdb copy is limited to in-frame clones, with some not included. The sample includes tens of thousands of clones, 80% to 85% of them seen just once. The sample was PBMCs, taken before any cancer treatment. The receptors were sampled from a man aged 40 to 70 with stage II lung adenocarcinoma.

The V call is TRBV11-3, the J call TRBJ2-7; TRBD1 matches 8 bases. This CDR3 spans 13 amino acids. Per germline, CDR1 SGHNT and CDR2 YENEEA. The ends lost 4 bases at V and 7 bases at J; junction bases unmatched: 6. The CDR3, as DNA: TGTGCCAGCAGCTCTCAGGGGGCGCGGGAGCAGTACTTC. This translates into CASSSQGAREQYF.

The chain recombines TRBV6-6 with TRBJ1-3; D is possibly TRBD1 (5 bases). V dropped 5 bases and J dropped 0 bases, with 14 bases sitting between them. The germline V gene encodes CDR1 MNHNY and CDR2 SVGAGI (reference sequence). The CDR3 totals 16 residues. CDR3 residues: CASSPRQKLSGNTIYF. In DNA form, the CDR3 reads TGTGCCAGCAGTCCCCGACAGAAACTCTCTGGAAACACCATATATTTT.

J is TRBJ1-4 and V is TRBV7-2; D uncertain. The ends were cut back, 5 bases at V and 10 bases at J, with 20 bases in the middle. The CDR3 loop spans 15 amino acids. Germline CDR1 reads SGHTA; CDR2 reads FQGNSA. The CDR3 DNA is TGTGCCAGCAGCCCCCTCTCTACAATAAAGGGAAAACTGTTTTTT. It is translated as CASSPLSTIKGKLFF.

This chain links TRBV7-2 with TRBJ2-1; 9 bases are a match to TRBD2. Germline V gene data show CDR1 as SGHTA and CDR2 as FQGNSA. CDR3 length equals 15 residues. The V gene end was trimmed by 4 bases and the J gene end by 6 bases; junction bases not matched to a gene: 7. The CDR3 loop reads CASSWIGREGNEQFF. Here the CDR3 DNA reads TGTGCCAGCAGCTGGATTGGGCGGGAGGGCAATGAGCAGTTCTTC. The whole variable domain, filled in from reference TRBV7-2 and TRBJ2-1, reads GAGVSQSPSNKVTEKGKDVELRCDPISGHTALYWYRQSLGQGLEFLIYFQGNSAPDKSGLPSDRFSAERTGGSVSTLTIQRTQQEDSAVYLCASSWIGREGNEQFFGPGTRLTVL.

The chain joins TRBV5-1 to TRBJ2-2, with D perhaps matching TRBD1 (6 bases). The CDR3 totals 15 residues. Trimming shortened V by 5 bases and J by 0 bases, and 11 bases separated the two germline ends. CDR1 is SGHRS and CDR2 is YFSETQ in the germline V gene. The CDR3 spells CASSAGTPNTGELFF. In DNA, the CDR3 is TGCGCCAGCAGTGCCGGGACACCGAACACCGGGGAGCTGTTTTTT.

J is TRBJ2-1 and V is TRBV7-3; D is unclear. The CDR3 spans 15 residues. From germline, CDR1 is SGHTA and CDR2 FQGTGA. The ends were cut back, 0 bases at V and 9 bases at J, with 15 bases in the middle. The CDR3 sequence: CASSLTLDLVSEQFF. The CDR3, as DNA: TGTGCCAGCAGCTTAACGTTGGATCTAGTAAGTGAGCAGTTCTTC.

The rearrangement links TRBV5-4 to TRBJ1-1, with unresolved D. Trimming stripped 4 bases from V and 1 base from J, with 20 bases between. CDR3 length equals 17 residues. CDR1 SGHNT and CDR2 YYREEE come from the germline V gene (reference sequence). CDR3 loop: CASSPWWRKEENTEAFF. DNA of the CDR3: TGTGCCAGCAGCCCTTGGTGGCGGAAAGAGGAGAACACTGAAGCTTTCTTT.

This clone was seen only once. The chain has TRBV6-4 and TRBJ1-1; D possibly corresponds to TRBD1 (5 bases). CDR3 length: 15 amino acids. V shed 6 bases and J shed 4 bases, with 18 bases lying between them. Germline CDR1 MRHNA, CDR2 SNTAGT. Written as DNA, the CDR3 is TGTGCCAGCAGAGGGGACTTCTCGGAGAGCACTGAAGCTTTCTTT. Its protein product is CASRGDFSESTEAFF.

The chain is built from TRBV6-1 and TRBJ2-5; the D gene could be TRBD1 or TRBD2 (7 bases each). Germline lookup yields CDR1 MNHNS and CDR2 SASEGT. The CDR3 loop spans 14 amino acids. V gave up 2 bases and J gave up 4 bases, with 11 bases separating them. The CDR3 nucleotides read TGTGCCAGCAGTGAACAGGGGGGGCGAGAGACCCAGTACTTC. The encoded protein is CASSEQGGRETQYF.

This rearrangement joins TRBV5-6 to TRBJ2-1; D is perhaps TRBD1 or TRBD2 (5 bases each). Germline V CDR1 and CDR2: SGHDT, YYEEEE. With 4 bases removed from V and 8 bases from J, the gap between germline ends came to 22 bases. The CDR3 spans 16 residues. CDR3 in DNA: TGTGCCAGCAGCCCCGAAACTAGGGGACGGTTGGATGAGCAGTTCTTC. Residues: CASSPETRGRLDEQFF. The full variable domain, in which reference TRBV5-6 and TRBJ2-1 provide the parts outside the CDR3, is DAGVTQSPTHLIKTRGQQVTLRCSPKSGHDTVSWYQQALGQGPQFIFQYYEEEERQRGNFPDRFSGHQFPNYSSELNVNALLLGDSALYLCASSPETRGRLDEQFFGPGTRLTVL.

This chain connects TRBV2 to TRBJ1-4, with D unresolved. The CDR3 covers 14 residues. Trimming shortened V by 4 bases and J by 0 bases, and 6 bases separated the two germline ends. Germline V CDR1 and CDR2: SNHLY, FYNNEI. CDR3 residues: CASSAEATNEKLFF. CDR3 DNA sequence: TGTGCCAGCAGTGCAGAAGCAACTAATGAAAAACTGTTTTTT.

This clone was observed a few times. CDR3 DNA: TGTGCCAGCAGTGAGCGGGGGGCCAACACAGATACGCAGTATTTT. Its translation is CASSERGANTDTQYF. This sequence joins TRBV25-1 and TRBJ2-3; 8 nucleotides line up with TRBD2. Unmatched junction bases numbered 4, after V lost 3 bases and J lost 2 bases. Germline V gene sequence: CDR1 MGHDK, CDR2 SYGVNS. The CDR3 is 15 residues long.

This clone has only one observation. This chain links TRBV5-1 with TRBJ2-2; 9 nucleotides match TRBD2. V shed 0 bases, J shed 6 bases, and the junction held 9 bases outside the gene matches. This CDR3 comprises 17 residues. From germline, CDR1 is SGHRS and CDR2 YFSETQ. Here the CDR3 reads CASSLAAAGGLAGELFF. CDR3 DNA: TGCGCCAGCAGCTTGGCCGCGGCGGGAGGGCTGGCCGGGGAGCTGTTTTTT.

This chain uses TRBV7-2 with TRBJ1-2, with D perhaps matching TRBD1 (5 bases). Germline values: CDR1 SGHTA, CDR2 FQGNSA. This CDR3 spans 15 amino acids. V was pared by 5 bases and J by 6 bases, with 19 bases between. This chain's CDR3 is CASSPFFGAWDGYTF. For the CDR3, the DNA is TGTGCCAGCAGCCCTTTTTTTGGGGCCTGGGATGGCTACACCTTC.

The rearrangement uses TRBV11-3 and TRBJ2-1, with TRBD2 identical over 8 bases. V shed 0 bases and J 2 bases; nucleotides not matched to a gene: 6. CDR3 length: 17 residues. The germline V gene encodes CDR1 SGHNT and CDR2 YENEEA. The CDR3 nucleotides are TGTGCCAGCAGCTTAGATCTGGCGGGAGGCCCCTACAATGAGCAGTTCTTC. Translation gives CASSLDLAGGPYNEQFF.

DNA for the CDR3: TGTGCCAGCAGCCTGATTCGTGGGGGCACCATATATTTT. Amino acid sequence: CASSLIRGGTIYF. The chain recombines TRBV11-1 with TRBJ1-3; a weak D match, TRBD1 (5 bases). The CDR3 runs to 13 residues. The V gene lost 5 bases and the J gene lost 9 bases, with 14 bases spanning the gap. The germline V gene has CDR1 SGHAT and CDR2 FQDESV (reference sequence).

DNA of the CDR3: TGTGCCAGCAGCTTGGCCGTAGGGGGCGACTATGGCTACACCTTC. Protein product: CASSLAVGGDYGYTF. This chain links TRBV5-4 with TRBJ1-2; 7 bases fit TRBD1. V lost 0 bases, J lost 3 bases, and 5 bases stayed unmatched. The germline CDR1 and CDR2 sequences are SGHNT and YYREEE (reference sequence). The CDR3 has 15 amino acids.

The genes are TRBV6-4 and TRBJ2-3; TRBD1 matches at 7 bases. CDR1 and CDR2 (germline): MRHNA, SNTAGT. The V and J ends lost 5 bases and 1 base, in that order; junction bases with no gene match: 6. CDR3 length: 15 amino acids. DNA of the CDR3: TGTGCCAGCAGTCCGCAGGGGGTGGGCACAGATACGCAGTATTTT. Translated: CASSPQGVGTDTQYF.

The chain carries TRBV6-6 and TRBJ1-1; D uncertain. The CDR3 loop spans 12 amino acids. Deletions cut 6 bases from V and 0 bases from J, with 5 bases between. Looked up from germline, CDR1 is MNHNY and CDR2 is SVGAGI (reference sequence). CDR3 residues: CASRRLNTEAFF. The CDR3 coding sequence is TGTGCCAGCAGGAGACTGAACACTGAAGCTTTCTTT.

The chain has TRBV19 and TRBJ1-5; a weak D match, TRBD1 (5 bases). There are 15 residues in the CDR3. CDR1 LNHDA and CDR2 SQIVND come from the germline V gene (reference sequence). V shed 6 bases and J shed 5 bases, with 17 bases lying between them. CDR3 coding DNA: TGTGCCAGTAGACCTTGGGGGGATACCCATCAGCCCCAGCATTTT. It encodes CASRPWGDTHQPQHF.

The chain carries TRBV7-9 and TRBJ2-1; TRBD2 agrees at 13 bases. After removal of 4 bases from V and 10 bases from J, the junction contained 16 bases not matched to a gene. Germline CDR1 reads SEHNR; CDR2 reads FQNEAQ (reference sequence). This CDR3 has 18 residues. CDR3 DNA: TGTGCCAGCAGCTCATCCAAGGGACTAGCGGGACCCGATTGGGAGCAGTTCTTC. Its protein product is CASSSSKGLAGPDWEQFF.

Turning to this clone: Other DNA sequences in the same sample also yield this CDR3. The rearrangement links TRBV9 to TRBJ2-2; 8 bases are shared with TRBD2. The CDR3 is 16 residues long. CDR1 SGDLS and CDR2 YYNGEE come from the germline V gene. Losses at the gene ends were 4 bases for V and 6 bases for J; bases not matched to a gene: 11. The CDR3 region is CASSQRGYLAAGELFF. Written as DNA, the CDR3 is TGTGCCAGCAGCCAGCGGGGGTACCTAGCTGCCGGGGAGCTGTTTTTT.

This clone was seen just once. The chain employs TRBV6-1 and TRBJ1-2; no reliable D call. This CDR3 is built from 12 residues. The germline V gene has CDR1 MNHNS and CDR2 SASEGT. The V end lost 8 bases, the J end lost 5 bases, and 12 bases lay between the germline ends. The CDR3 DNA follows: TGTGCCAGCTATGAAACTTTGTATGGCTACACCTTC. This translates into CASYETLYGYTF.

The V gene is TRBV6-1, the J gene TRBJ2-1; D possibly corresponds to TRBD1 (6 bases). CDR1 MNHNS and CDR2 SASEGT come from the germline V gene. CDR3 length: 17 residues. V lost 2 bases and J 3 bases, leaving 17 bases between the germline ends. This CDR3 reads CASSEWGPGAYYNEQFF. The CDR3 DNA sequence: TGTGCCAGCAGTGAATGGGGGCCAGGGGCCTACTACAATGAGCAGTTCTTC.

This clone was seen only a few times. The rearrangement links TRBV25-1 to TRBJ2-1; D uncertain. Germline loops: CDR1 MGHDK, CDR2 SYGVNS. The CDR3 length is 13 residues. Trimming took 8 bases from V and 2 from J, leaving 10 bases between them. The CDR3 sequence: CASLLRAYNEQFF. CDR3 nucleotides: TGTGCCAGCCTACTAAGGGCCTACAATGAGCAGTTCTTC.

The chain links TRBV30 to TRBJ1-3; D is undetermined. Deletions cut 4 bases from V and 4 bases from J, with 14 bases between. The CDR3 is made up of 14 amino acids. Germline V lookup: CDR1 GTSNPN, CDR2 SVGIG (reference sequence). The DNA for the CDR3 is TGTGCCTGGATGATTCCGGGATACGGAAACACCATATATTTT. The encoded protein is CAWMIPGYGNTIYF.

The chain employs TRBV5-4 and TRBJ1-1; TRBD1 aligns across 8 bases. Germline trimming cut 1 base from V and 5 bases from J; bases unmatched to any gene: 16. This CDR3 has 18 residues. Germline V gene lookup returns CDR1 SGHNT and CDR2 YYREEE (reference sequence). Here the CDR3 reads CASSLRRTGRGQRTEAFF. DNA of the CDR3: TGTGCCAGCAGCTTGCGGAGGACAGGGAGGGGTCAGAGGACTGAAGCTTTCTTT. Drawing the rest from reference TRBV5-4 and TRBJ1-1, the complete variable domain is ETGVTQSPTHLIKTRGQQVTLRCSSQSGHNTVSWYQQALGQGPQFIFQYYREEENGRGNFPPRFSGLQFPNYSSELNVNALELDDSALYLCASSLRRTGRGQRTEAFFGQGTRLTVV.